This T cell receptor (beta chain) was sequenced during a study of blood T cell repertoires in COVID-19. Study details: The United States, Italy and Spain were the sources of the acute and convalescent COVID-19 samples. Sample material is recorded as cDNA or gDNA derived from T cells, B-cell-depleted T cells, or PBMCs.

V lost 2 bases and J 1 base, leaving 9 bases between the germline ends. This CDR3 is built from 13 residues. CDR1 is GTSNPN and CDR2 is SVGIG in the germline V gene (reference sequence). Methods used by the authors: Estimates of nucleated cell counts were drawn from the amplification of reference gene primers. Data came from immunoSEQ multiplex PCR; TCRdb stores just in-frame clones and leaves some out. V and J calls and clone size come straight from that table; D and trimming were deduced from the DNA. The data contain about 280,000 clones, 75% to 85% of them singletons. Sequencing was performed on peripheral blood. The chain carries TRBV30 and TRBJ2-7, with unresolved D. The receptor's source is a man in his forties or fifties with active or convalescent COVID-19. The CDR3 region is CAWSYGRSYEQYF. As DNA, the CDR3 is TGTGCCTGGAGTTACGGCAGGTCCTACGAGCAGTACTTC.